The 10 T cell receptor beta chains below all came from one sample that was sequenced in a study of T cells in Graves' hyperthyroidism and ophthalmopathy. The TCR beta CDR3 regions underwent amplification using RNA transcripts as the source. When the TCR CDR3 underwent first-round RT-PCR, the HTBI primer set was used. TCRdb fed the multiplex PCR reads into MiXCR, producing one record per CDR3 protein. The sample records 50,000 to 55,000 distinct CDR3 sequences, 48% being singletons. Sequencing was performed on blood. Every receptor here comes from a woman between 50 and 59 years old with Graves' ophthalmopathy.

This clonotype was counted between two and nine times. The chain carries TRBV7-6 and TRBJ2-3; 12 bases align to TRBD2. Trimming at V came to 5 bases and at J to 8 bases, leaving 5 bases not matched to a gene. CDR1 and CDR2 (germline): SGHVS, FNYEAQ. This CDR3 spans 14 amino acids. CDR3 residues: CASSQTSGGGTQYF. CDR3 coding DNA: TGTGCCAGCAGCCAGACTAGCGGGGGAGGTACGCAGTATTTT. The whole variable domain, filled in from reference TRBV7-6 and TRBJ2-3, reads GAGVSQSPRYKVTKRGQDVALRCDPISGHVSLYWYRQALGQGPEFLTYFNYEAQQDKSGLPNDRFSAERPEGSISTLTIQRTEQRDSAMYRCASSQTSGGGTQYFGPGTRLTVL.

The table lists this clonotype with a few counts. The chain recombines TRBV2 with TRBJ1-1; perhaps TRBD1 as D (5 bases). CDR1 and CDR2 from the germline V gene are SNHLY and FYNNEI. Deletions cut 3 bases from V and 4 bases from J, with 15 bases between. The CDR3 loop spans 15 amino acids. The CDR3 here is CASSELDGGGTEAFF. The CDR3 DNA follows: TGTGCCAGCAGTGAGTTGGATGGGGGGGGCACTGAAGCTTTCTTT.

This clonotype has a single count. The chain carries TRBV9 and TRBJ1-4; 10 nucleotides agree with TRBD1. The CDR3 has 15 residues. V lost 4 bases to trimming and J lost 7 bases; unmatched junction nucleotides: 7. Germline CDR1 and CDR2: SGDLS and YYNGEE. In DNA form, the CDR3 reads TGTGCCAGCAGCCCGGGACAGGGGTCGCCTGAAAAACTGTTTTTT. It is translated as CASSPGQGSPEKLFF.

This chain joins TRBV2 and TRBJ1-6; a possible D gene is TRBD1 (6 bases). The CDR3 covers 13 residues. Trimming took off 6 bases at V and 7 bases at J, with 10 bases between the two ends. Germline V gene lookup returns CDR1 SNHLY and CDR2 FYNNEI. The CDR3 DNA is TGTGCCAGCAGGGACAGACTCAATTCACCCCTCCACTTT. This translates into CASRDRLNSPLHF.

This clonotype was counted ten times or more. This sequence joins TRBV6-5 and TRBJ2-5; D is perhaps TRBD1 or TRBD2 (5 bases each). Germline CDR1 reads MNHEY; CDR2 reads SVGAGI. The CDR3 is made up of 15 amino acids. Trimming stripped 3 bases from V and 5 bases from J, with 16 bases between. For the CDR3, the DNA is TGTGCCAGCAGTTATCTCGGGACGGTGGGGGAGACCCAGTACTTC. It yields the protein CASSYLGTVGETQYF.

This sequence joins TRBV5-5 and TRBJ2-3; tentatively, D is TRBD2 (6 bases). The CDR3 spans 16 residues. Germline assignment: CDR1 SGHKS and CDR2 YYEKEE (reference sequence). Deletions cut 5 bases from V and 1 base from J, with 17 bases between. The CDR3 DNA reads TGTGCCAGCAGATCTTGTGGAGGGCCGGGCACAGATACGCAGTATTTT. Residues: CASRSCGGPGTDTQYF.

This clonotype was counted many times. The J gene is TRBJ2-5, the V gene TRBV7-9; TRBD1 aligns across 7 bases. The germline V gene encodes CDR1 SEHNR and CDR2 FQNEAQ (reference sequence). CDR3 length: 14 amino acids. V gave up 5 bases and J gave up 4 bases; unmatched junction bases: 7. The CDR3 DNA sequence: TGTGCCAGCAGCGAAGACAGGGCGCGAGAGACCCAGTACTTC. Protein product: CASSEDRARETQYF.

This clonotype was detected only a few times. Being one base from a much bigger clone, this may be a read error. CDR3: CASSQAGLAAYEQYF. DNA for the CDR3: TGCGCCAGCAGCCAAGCGGGGCTAGCCGCCTACGAGCAGTACTTC. The chain is built from TRBV4-1 and TRBJ2-7; either TRBD1 or TRBD2 may supply D (5 bases each). The CDR3 has 15 amino acids. The V and J ends lost 1 base and 2 bases respectively, with 12 bases between them. CDR1 and CDR2 from the germline V gene are MGHRA and YSYEKL.

This clonotype came up once. The genes are TRBV6-1 and TRBJ2-3, with a tentative D call TRBD1 (6 bases). The CDR3 loop spans 15 amino acids. Trimming took 3 bases from V and 1 from J, leaving 11 bases between them. Germline V gene data show CDR1 as MNHNS and CDR2 as SASEGT. The CDR3: CASSEGAEGTDTQYF. DNA of the CDR3: TGTGCCAGCAGTGAGGGGGCAGAAGGCACAGATACGCAGTATTTT.

This clonotype was seen ten or more times. The rearrangement uses TRBV20-1 and TRBJ2-1; the D is unclear. Germline CDR1 DFQATT, CDR2 SNEGSKA (reference sequence). Deletions cut 3 bases from V and 8 bases from J, with 11 bases between. CDR3 size: 12 residues. The CDR3 sequence: CSASPIAYEQFF. In DNA, the CDR3 is TGCAGTGCTAGCCCGATAGCCTATGAGCAGTTCTTC.